Included here is one T cell receptor beta chain sequence, with context. The antigen is not known. At one end the junction does not follow the germline gene, possibly because of a read error. This entry comes from a study of post-analysis software for immune sequencing data. Overall study context: The cohort encompassed relapsing-remitting, secondary progressive and progressive-relapsing multiple sclerosis disease courses. General study points: Same-batch preparations were strongly co-clustered by F measure. Patients carried roughly five TRBV segments more frequently than controls did, and TRBV5-6, TRBV5-1 and TRBV20-1 were among them.

Unique molecular identifiers were built into the TCR beta cDNA libraries. TCRdb re-derived calls from the PCR reads in MiXCR, one entry per CDR3 protein. The data contain approximately 660,000 distinct CDR3 sequences, more than 50% of them singletons. The CDR3 consists of 14 residues. The chain couples TRBV12-3 or TRBV12-4 to TRBJ1-4, with a tentative D call TRBD1 (5 bases). Material: blood. This TCR was sampled from a girl aged 2-10 years with multiple sclerosis. The CDR3 here is CTSRGGWAGEKLFF. DNA of the CDR3: TGTACCAGCAGAGGCGGTTGGGCAGGGGAAAAACTGTTTTTT.